This T cell receptor beta chain was recorded in a study of T cell responses to AZD1222 COVID-19 vaccine. Overall study context: Pooled together were second doses at about 4 or about 12 weeks. Study-level results: A mostly white British donor set with more females was recruited, and clonal diversity was possibly underestimated. After two AZD1222 doses, spike-specific TCR breadth and depth rose versus day 0.

The germline V gene encodes CDR1 SGHRS and CDR2 YFSETQ. The V end lost 0 bases, the J end lost 2 bases, and 8 bases lay between the germline ends. This CDR3 is built from 15 residues. Comment on this clone: Its antigen is not known.

Clones were read by immunoSEQ multiplex PCR, and TCRdb kept only the in-frame ones, dropping some. The sample shows 70,000 to 95,000 clones, around 81% of them seen only once. V is TRBV5-1 and J is TRBJ2-2; D not resolved. The source is an adult in good health. Specimen: peripheral blood, collected on day 0 of AZD1222 vaccination. CDR3 nucleotides: TGCGCCAGCAGCTTGGCAGGAACCAACACCGGGGAGCTGTTTTTT. Its protein is CASSLAGTNTGELFF.